The present T cell receptor (beta chain) was sequenced within a study of T cells after yellow fever vaccination. On the study more broadly: With SMART-Seq v4 Ultra Low Input, the fractions containing low cell numbers were prepared. Findings and limits, study-wide: Contamination by abundant bulk-population clonotypes could be present in FACS-sorted repertoires. Few clonotypes appeared in both CD4 and CD8 compartments.

In germline, CDR1 is KGHSH, CDR2 LQKENI. The CDR3 is 14 amino acids. After removal of 3 bases from V and 7 bases from J, the junction contained 5 bases not matched to a gene. TCRdb re-called the 5' RACE reads with MiXCR, one entry per CDR3 protein. The sample contains a few hundred thousand distinct CDR3 sequences, roughly 4.3% of which appear only once. Note on this clonotype: Its antigen is currently unknown.

The sequences come from PBMCs, collected 5 days after the yellow fever booster vaccination. This sequence originates from a man aged 18 to 30 who received the YFV17D yellow fever vaccine. The chain employs TRBV18 and TRBJ1-5, with 8 bases that match TRBD1. The CDR3 DNA reads TGTGCCAGCTCACCGGGACAGGAAGGGCAGCCCCAGCATTTT. Its protein product is CASSPGQEGQPQHF.